This passage covers 21 T cell receptor beta chains from one sample sequenced in a study of vaccination and CD4 T cells after COVID-19. The antigens for these receptors are not known. Treatment of the sample: roughly 10-day PBMC culture with coronavirus spike peptide pools or control peptides (ViraFEST assay). With the Oncomine TCR Beta short-read assay, DNA from cultured CD4+ T cells was sequenced. TCRdb ran MiXCR on the PCR reads and lists one entry per CDR3 protein. Counted here are about 25,000 distinct CDR3 sequences, around 48% occurring once; the ten biggest clones make up roughly 6.1%. Sequencing used CD4+ T cells from blood, cultured in vitro. These receptors were taken from a human donor who had recovered from COVID-19.

Regarding this clonotype: An end of the junction differs from the germline gene, which may be a read error. The chain links TRBV7-9 to TRBJ2-2; the D gene is possibly TRBD2 (5 bases). The CDR3 length is 15 residues. Germline-derived CDR1 and CDR2 are SEHNR and FQNEAQ (reference sequence). CDR3 nucleotides: TGCGCCAGCAGCCAAGATCCTAGCTTCACCGGGGAGCTGTTTTTT. Protein sequence: CASSQDPSFTGELFF. Together with reference TRBV7-9 and TRBJ2-2, the CDR3 gives the full variable domain: DTGVSQNPRHKITKRGQNVTFRCDPISEHNRLYWYRQTLGQGPEFLTYFQNEAQLEKSRLLSDRFSAERPKGSFSTLEIQRTEQGDSAMYLCASSQDPSFTGELFFGEGSRLTVL.

In DNA form, the CDR3 reads TGTGCCAGTAGTCCCCGCGGACAGGGTATAGCCTCGGGCGAGCAGTACTTC. Protein: CASSPRGQGIASGEQYF. This sequence joins TRBV19 and TRBJ2-7, with 8 bases lining up with TRBD1. Germline loops: CDR1 LNHDA, CDR2 SQIVND (reference sequence). This CDR3 contains 17 residues. The V gene end was trimmed by 5 bases and the J gene end by 6 bases; junction bases not matched to a gene: 18.

The rearrangement links TRBV6-1 to TRBJ2-1, with no clear D. Germline assignment: CDR1 MNHNS and CDR2 SASEGT. The CDR3 is 12 amino acids. Trimming stripped 3 bases from V and 9 bases from J, with 9 bases between. The CDR3 region has the DNA TGTGCCAGCAGTGATCGTGTGGCTGAGCAGTTCTTC. It specifies CASSDRVAEQFF.

The chain joins TRBV20-1 to TRBJ2-1, with 7 bases identical to TRBD2. The CDR3 consists of 16 residues. Looked up from germline, CDR1 is DFQATT and CDR2 is SNEGSKA (reference sequence). Germline trimming cut 6 bases from V and 0 bases from J; bases unmatched to any gene: 11. CDR3 DNA: TGCAGTGCCATGACGTGGCGGGGGAGCTCCTACAATGAGCAGTTCTTC. It translates to CSAMTWRGSSYNEQFF.

The V and J genes are TRBV15 and TRBJ2-5; D is undetermined. Germline V gives CDR1 LNHNV, CDR2 YYDKDF (reference sequence). Trimming took off 1 base at V and 5 bases at J, with 5 bases between the two ends. CDR3 length equals 12 residues. The DNA of the CDR3 is TGTGCCACCAGCAGAGTTGGGGAGACCCAGTACTTC. It codes for CATSRVGETQYF.

This clonotype has just a few counts. The J gene is TRBJ1-2, the V gene TRBV6-2 or TRBV6-3; a weak D match, TRBD1 (6 bases). Trimming stripped 9 bases from V and 2 bases from J, with 16 bases between. This CDR3 spans 14 amino acids. Germline-derived CDR1 and CDR2 are MNHEY and SVGEGT. The CDR3 region is CARPGSGANYGYTF. CDR3 sequence (DNA): TGTGCCAGACCTGGCTCAGGGGCCAACTATGGCTACACCTTC.

The gene calls are TRBV18 and TRBJ1-2; perhaps TRBD1 as D (6 bases). The CDR3 length is 16 residues. V lost 0 bases and J lost 2, with 13 bases in between. CDR1 and CDR2 from the germline V gene are KGHSH and LQKENI. The CDR3 loop is CASSPPAPTGNYGYTF. In DNA form, the CDR3 reads TGTGCCAGCTCACCACCGGCCCCCACAGGGAACTATGGCTACACCTTC.

This clonotype was counted only a few times. The gene calls are TRBV20-1 and TRBJ2-3; tentatively, D is TRBD1 or TRBD2 (5 bases each). The CDR3 runs to 17 residues. Germline V gene data show CDR1 as DFQATT and CDR2 as SNEGSKA (reference sequence). Trimming shortened V by 3 bases and J by 4 bases, and 23 bases separated the two germline ends. The CDR3 loop is CSARTPTQERGADTQYF. In DNA, the CDR3 is TGCAGTGCTAGGACCCCGACACAGGAGAGGGGTGCAGATACGCAGTATTTT.

This clonotype was seen a handful of times. The chain combines TRBV20-1 with TRBJ2-7, with 8 bases that match TRBD2. The CDR3 runs to 13 residues. Germline-derived CDR1 and CDR2 are DFQATT and SNEGSKA (reference sequence). Trimming at V came to 4 bases and at J to 6 bases, leaving 8 bases not matched to a gene. CDR3 loop: CSAIAGTLGEQYF. The CDR3 coding sequence is TGCAGTGCTATAGCGGGAACCTTAGGCGAGCAGTACTTC.

The rearrangement links TRBV5-1 to TRBJ2-1; the D gene could be TRBD1 or TRBD2 (5 bases each). The CDR3 extends over 14 amino acids. Germline CDR1 SGHRS, CDR2 YFSETQ. Trimming cost V 0 bases and J 3 bases, with 7 bases left between them. The DNA for the CDR3 is TGCGCCAGCAGCTTGGTGGGGGACTACAATGAGCAGTTCTTC. This sequence encodes CASSLVGDYNEQFF.

J is TRBJ2-5 and V is TRBV12-5; D is perhaps TRBD1 or TRBD2 (5 bases each). Trimming stripped 0 bases from V and 2 bases from J, with 22 bases between. There are 19 residues in the CDR3. Per the germline V gene, CDR1 is LGHNT and CDR2 is FRNRAP. The CDR3 is CASGLVLFGLGRKQETQYF. CDR3 in DNA: TGTGCTAGTGGTTTGGTCTTATTTGGGTTGGGACGGAAACAAGAGACCCAGTACTTC.

This clonotype was seen a few times. One junction end does not reproduce the germline sequence, and a read error may be involved. The CDR3 DNA is TGTACCAGCAGTGAACTGGCCGAGACTAACTATGGCTACACCTTC. It encodes CTSSELAETNYGYTF. The chain uses TRBV6-1 and TRBJ1-2; the D is unclear. CDR3 length: 15 residues. Per germline, CDR1 MNHNS and CDR2 SASEGT.

This clonotype has just a few counts. The CDR3 DNA reads TGTGCCAGCAGCGAGCTTAGGGTTCTAGCGGGAGTGAATGAGCAGTTCTTC. Translated, it gives CASSELRVLAGVNEQFF. The gene calls are TRBV7-9 and TRBJ2-1; 10 bases fit TRBD2. Germline V gene sequence: CDR1 SEHNR, CDR2 FQNEAQ (reference sequence). The CDR3 covers 17 residues. V was clipped by 5 bases and J by 7 bases; unmatched bases: 14.

The chain employs TRBV5-1 and TRBJ1-2; D is uncertain. The CDR3 is made up of 13 amino acids. Trimming removed 4 bases from V and 6 bases from J, with 13 bases in between. Germline V gene sequence: CDR1 SGHRS, CDR2 YFSETQ. This CDR3 reads CASSPDGLNGYTF. The CDR3 coding sequence is TGCGCCAGCAGCCCGGACGGACTGAATGGCTACACCTTC.

This clonotype is judged medium-sized (0.01 to 0.1%). This sequence joins TRBV21-1 and TRBJ1-5; the table's D gene call, TRBD1, was not cross checked with the DNA. TRBV21-1 is termed a pseudogene. The CDR3 length is 16 residues. The chain's CDR3 is CASSKEAGVSNQPQHF. Here the CDR3 DNA reads TGTGCCAGCAGCAAAGAGGCAGGGGTTAGCAATCAGCCCCAGCATTTT.

There are a few counts of this clonotype. This rearrangement joins TRBV6-1 to TRBJ1-5; D remains unclear. There are 13 residues in the CDR3. Trimming shortened V by 2 bases and J by 2 bases, and 4 bases separated the two germline ends. Germline CDR1 MNHNS, CDR2 SASEGT. CDR3 nucleotides: TGTGCCAGCAGTGAATCCGGCAATCAGCCCCAGCATTTT. Protein product: CASSESGNQPQHF.

This sequence joins TRBV6-1 and TRBJ1-2; D not certain. The CDR3 totals 16 residues. V was pared by 9 bases and J by 0 bases, with 20 bases between. Germline V gene data show CDR1 as MNHNS and CDR2 as SASEGT. The CDR3 spells CASIPGRRSPNYGYTF. The DNA for the CDR3 is TGTGCCAGTATTCCTGGCCGTCGGTCGCCTAACTATGGCTACACCTTC.

The chain joins TRBV6-1 to TRBJ1-1; 8 bases match TRBD1. Per the germline V gene, CDR1 is MNHNS and CDR2 is SASEGT. The J segment lost 5 bases and the V segment lost 2 bases, leaving 7 bases of the junction unmatched. This CDR3 is 15 amino acids long. CDR3 residues: CASSERQGARTEAFF. The CDR3 DNA reads as TGTGCCAGCAGTGAACGGCAGGGGGCAAGAACTGAAGCTTTCTTT.

The chain is built from TRBV5-1 and TRBJ2-5; no reliable D call. The CDR3 length is 14 residues. Trimming removed 0 bases at V and 2 bases at J, with 8 bases between. Per germline, CDR1 SGHRS and CDR2 YFSETQ. CDR3 sequence: CASSLAVRQETQYF. For the CDR3, the DNA is TGCGCCAGCAGCTTGGCCGTGCGGCAAGAGACCCAGTACTTC.

This clonotype was counted a few times. The chain couples TRBV7-6 to TRBJ2-5; 7 bases are a match to TRBD1. V dropped 5 bases and J dropped 5; count of bases not matched to a gene: 8. The germline V gene encodes CDR1 SGHVS and CDR2 FNYEAQ. This CDR3 spans 14 amino acids. The CDR3 DNA is TGTGCCAGCAGCCAAACTAGGGGGCAGGAGACCCAGTACTTC. Translated, it gives CASSQTRGQETQYF.

The chain combines TRBV20-1 with TRBJ1-2, with D maybe TRBD1 (6 bases). Trimming removed 6 bases from V and 3 bases from J, with 14 bases in between. CDR1 is DFQATT and CDR2 is SNEGSKA in the germline V gene (reference sequence). The CDR3 is 13 residues long. The chain's CDR3 is CSAGGRMDYGYTF. The CDR3 DNA reads as TGCAGTGCAGGGGGACGGATGGACTATGGCTACACCTTC.